This T cell receptor (beta chain) was recovered during a study of T-cell reconstitution after alpha-beta-depleted transplantation in children. Unique molecular identifiers tagged the TCRbeta library. TCRdb used MiXCR to reprocess the PCR reads, holding one entry per CDR3 protein. The sample comprises hundreds of thousands of distinct CDR3 sequences, 10% to 15% of which are singletons, and approximately 4.3% rests with the top ten. The CDR3 extends over 16 amino acids. Trimming took 0 bases from V and 6 from J; bases not matched to a gene: 4. In its sample, this clonotype was seen a few times. The TCR sequence derives from a human donor who donated a stem cell graft to a child with Fanconi anemia. The chain couples TRBV12-3 or TRBV12-4 to TRBJ2-1; 11 bases agree with TRBD2. This sample comprised PBMCs, obtained from the stem cell graft. The CDR3 DNA reads TGTGCCAGCAGTTTAGCTAGCGGGGGGGCCGTCAATGAGCAGTTCTTC. Amino acids: CASSLASGGAVNEQFF.